Here is one TCR beta chain with its context. Trimming removed 1 base from V and 4 bases from J, with 13 bases in between. Per the germline V gene, CDR1 is SGHTA and CDR2 is FQGNSA. This CDR3 has 15 amino acids. The assay was immunoSEQ multiplex PCR, and TCRdb's table has in-frame clones only and misses some. There are 65,000 to 85,000 clones in the sample; roughly 90% occur only once, and 1.5% to 2% lies in the top ten. The entry originates in a study of Tregs in tolerant kidney transplant recipients. Recipients received nonmyeloablative bone marrow transplants from related graft donors, with transient mixed chimerism.

The specimen was CD4+ T cells from blood (PBMCs), collected 24 months after the transplant. The chain couples TRBV7-2 to TRBJ1-2, with D unclear. The origin of this receptor is a human patient who received a combined kidney and bone marrow transplant. Part of the T cells may come from the graft donor. The CDR3 DNA reads as TGTGCCAGCAGCTTAGTCGAAGGAGGACCCTATGGCTACACCTTC. Residues: CASSLVEGGPYGYTF.